This record looks at one TCR beta chain sequence and its context. Clones were read by immunoSEQ multiplex PCR, and TCRdb kept only the in-frame ones, dropping some. The sample includes about 190,000 clones, approximately 79% of them seen just once. The sample is drawn from a study of blood T cell repertoires in COVID-19. For the study at large: The origin of the acute and convalescent COVID-19 samples was the United States, Italy and Spain. The analysed material was cDNA or gDNA that came from T cells, B-cell-depleted T cells, or PBMCs.

The V and J ends lost 1 base and 1 base respectively, with 16 bases between them. CDR3 size: 17 residues. The germline gives CDR1 MDHEN, CDR2 SYDVKM. The receptor comes from a woman in her fifties or sixties with acute or convalescent COVID-19. The chain couples TRBV28 to TRBJ1-1; no reliable D call. The sequenced sample was peripheral blood. In nucleotides, the CDR3 is TGTGCCAGCAGTTTATTTGTAGATAACTACTGGAACACTGAAGCTTTCTTT. Its translation is CASSLFVDNYWNTEAFF.